The clone carrying this T cell receptor (beta chain) was seen more than once but under ten times. Its target is unknown. Researchers used genomic DNA as the template to profile TCR beta VDJ and CDR3. TCRdb recomputed calls from the reads with MiXCR, one row per CDR3 protein. The sample has about 70,000 distinct CDR3 sequences, around half seen once. V shed 3 bases and J shed 9 bases, with 9 bases lying between them. This CDR3 comprises 12 residues. Germline CDR1 and CDR2: SNHLY and FYNNEI. The sample originates from a study of CD8+CD57+ T cells in acquired aplastic anemia. Study context: DNA recovered from sorted CD4+ and CD8+ cells had a mean of approximately 3 ug. CD4+ cells from healthy donors averaged approximately 9.8 million reads. Study results and caveats: Any difference that existed in CD8+ Simpson's diversity between patients and controls was not significant. There were fewer than 35 CD8+ CDR3 sequences that occurred in both patients and controls.

This clonotype was obtained from a human donor in good health, serving as a control. V is TRBV2 and J is TRBJ1-5, with unresolved D. Sample: sorted CD4+, CD8+, or CD8+CD57+ T cells (not recorded which) from PBMCs. The CDR3: CASSDPNGPQHF. In DNA form, the CDR3 reads TGTGCCAGCAGTGACCCAAATGGGCCCCAGCATTTT.